This T cell receptor beta chain is drawn from a study of cytomegalovirus exposure and HLA in healthy donors. Study-level points and caveats: Cytomegalovirus status was reportedly diagnosed by the classifier with high sensitivity and specificity.

As regards this clone: Its specificity is unknown.

V was clipped by 5 bases and J by 5 bases; unmatched bases: 3. CDR1 is MRHNA and CDR2 is SNTAGT in the germline V gene. CDR3 length: 13 residues. The donors were members of the validation cohort, which comprised 120 subjects and was separate from the first cohort of 666 subjects. Sequencing was performed with immunoSEQ multiplex PCR; in TCRdb, only in-frame clones are kept and a portion is missing. The sample has fewer than 130,000 clones; roughly 88% are singletons. The TCR sequence derives from a woman aged 25-40 years in good health and CMV-seropositive. V gene TRBV6-4 combines with J gene TRBJ2-1; 7 bases map to TRBD1. Sequencing input: PBMCs. The DNA of the CDR3 is TGTGCCAGCAGTAAGGGGGCCAACAATGAGCAGTTCTTC. Its protein is CASSKGANNEQFF.